Below, 24 T cell receptor beta chains from the same sample are listed, as sequenced in a study of OX40 agonist ivuxolimab in advanced cancers. Library preparation used the immunoSEQ multiplex PCR assay. TCRdb took over this immuneACCESS table, retaining in-frame rearrangements with V and J assigned. Such tables are incomplete; in checked studies, under half of the missing clones stem from an unresolved V gene, and the remainder is unexplained. This sample has 60,000 to 65,000 clones in its table, and around nine tenths of those were observed once. Of the sample, 25% falls within the top ten clones. The sequenced sample was CD4+ or CD8+ T cells sorted from blood, obtained in a trial of the OX40 agonist ivuxolimab. These TCRs come from an adult with an advanced solid tumor such as melanoma, head and neck, liver or kidney cancer.

The chain carries TRBV2 and TRBJ1-4, with D possibly TRBD1 on 5 matching bases. This CDR3 has 13 amino acids. V gave up 4 bases and J gave up 8 bases, with 11 bases separating them. Germline V gives CDR1 SNHLY, CDR2 FYNNEI. CDR3 sequence reads: CASSAGLAEKLFF. The CDR3 coding sequence is TGTGCCAGCAGTGCGGGACTGGCGGAAAAACTGTTTTTT.

This chain connects TRBV7-8 to TRBJ2-6; D may be TRBD1 or TRBD2 (5 bases each). The CDR3 is made up of 21 amino acids. Germline CDR1 is SGHVS and CDR2 is FQNEAQ. V was cut by 5 bases and J by 2 bases, with 28 bases left in between. CDR3 region: CASSSERGVTASLTGANVLTF. DNA of the CDR3: TGTGCCAGCAGCAGCGAGAGGGGTGTTACCGCAAGTTTGACTGGGGCCAACGTCCTGACTTTC. Together with reference TRBV7-8 and TRBJ2-6, the CDR3 gives the full variable domain: GAGVSQSPRYKVAKRGQDVALRCDPISGHVSLFWYQQALGQGPEFLTYFQNEAQLDKSGLPSDRFFAERPEGSVSTLKIQRTQQEDSAVYLCASSSERGVTASLTGANVLTFGAGSRLTVL.

The genes are TRBV9 and TRBJ2-1; D perhaps matches TRBD2 (7 bases). The germline CDR1 and CDR2 sequences are SGDLS and YYNGEE. Trimming removed 4 bases at V and 4 bases at J, with 21 bases between. The CDR3 sequence is 17 residues long. CDR3 in DNA: TGTGCCAGCAGCCCCCCCTCTAGGGGGGAGGGGTACAATGAGCAGTTCTTC. It encodes CASSPPSRGEGYNEQFF.

The gene calls are TRBV27 and TRBJ2-1; 9 bases align to TRBD2. In germline, CDR1 is MNHEY, CDR2 SMNVEV (reference sequence). This CDR3 is built from 15 residues. V gave up 6 bases and J gave up 5 bases; unmatched junction bases: 8. CDR3 in amino acids: CASSLAGSPHNEQFF. The CDR3 DNA reads as TGTGCCAGCAGCCTAGCGGGGAGCCCACACAATGAGCAGTTCTTC.

The rearrangement links TRBV14 to TRBJ2-5; 8 nucleotides line up with TRBD2. V was pared by 0 bases and J by 1 base, with 4 bases of the junction left unmatched. Germline V lookup: CDR1 SGHDN, CDR2 FVKESK. The CDR3 loop spans 16 amino acids. CDR3 coding DNA: TGTGCCAGCAGCCAAGATCGGACTAGCCGCCAAGAGACCCAGTACTTC. Translated: CASSQDRTSRQETQYF.

The chain combines TRBV11-2 with TRBJ2-7, with 7 bases fitting TRBD2. Germline V CDR1 and CDR2: SGHAT, FQNNGV. The CDR3 has 15 amino acids. The V gene end was trimmed by 3 bases and the J gene end by 4 bases; junction bases not matched to a gene: 9. The CDR3 spells CASSLGAGRGYEQYF. CDR3 sequence (DNA): TGTGCCAGCAGCTTGGGTGCGGGGCGGGGGTACGAGCAGTACTTC.

The rearrangement joins TRBV6-5 to TRBJ2-7; TRBD1 matches at 11 bases. V was pared by 4 bases and J by 3 bases, with 2 bases of the junction left unmatched. CDR1 and CDR2 from the germline V gene are MNHEY and SVGAGI. There are 14 residues in the CDR3. The CDR3 loop reads CASSLGQGVYEQYF. For the CDR3, the DNA is TGTGCCAGCAGTTTGGGACAGGGGGTCTACGAGCAGTACTTC.

This clone was picked up one time. The chain recombines TRBV5-7 with TRBJ2-7; either TRBD1 or TRBD2 may supply D (6 bases each). TRBV5-7 is placed among ORFs of uncertain function. V gave up 0 bases and J gave up 3 bases, with 13 bases separating them. The CDR3 extends over 15 amino acids. The CDR3 DNA is TGTGCCAGCAGCTTGGGGGGGGCTAGCTTCTACGAGCAGTACTTC. Translating it yields CASSLGGASFYEQYF.

The rearrangement uses TRBV6-5 and TRBJ2-1; D ambiguous. This CDR3 spans 12 amino acids. V gave up 6 bases and J gave up 10 bases, with 13 bases separating them. In germline, CDR1 is MNHEY, CDR2 SVGAGI. CDR3 in amino acids: CASSPSPWEQFF. CDR3 in DNA: TGTGCCAGCAGCCCCTCCCCGTGGGAGCAGTTCTTC.

This sequence joins TRBV27 and TRBJ2-7, with D possibly TRBD2 on 5 matching bases. The CDR3 has 14 amino acids. V gave up 1 base and J gave up 3 bases, with 10 bases separating them. Germline assignment: CDR1 MNHEY and CDR2 SMNVEV (reference sequence). The CDR3: CASSLFGVGYEQYF. The CDR3 nucleotides read TGTGCCAGCAGTTTATTCGGGGTAGGCTACGAGCAGTACTTC.

This sequence joins TRBV7-6 and TRBJ2-7; D may be TRBD1 or TRBD2 (5 bases each). CDR3 length equals 12 residues. Germline V gene sequence: CDR1 SGHVS, CDR2 FNYEAQ. V lost 5 bases to trimming and J lost 4 bases, with 9 bases between them. The DNA for the CDR3 is TGTGCCAGCAGCCCCGGGGCGTACGAGCAGTACTTC. This codes for CASSPGAYEQYF.

J is TRBJ2-7 and V is TRBV19; 11 bases line up with TRBD1. J gave up 2 bases and V 3 bases, and 3 bases lay outside the gene matches. Germline assignment: CDR1 LNHDA and CDR2 SQIVND (reference sequence). This CDR3 has 15 amino acids. The CDR3 sequence is CASSMGQGVAYEQYF. The CDR3 coding sequence is TGTGCCAGTAGTATGGGACAGGGGGTCGCCTACGAGCAGTACTTC.

The chain carries TRBV9 and TRBJ2-1, with 11 bases identical to TRBD2. With V trimmed by 3 bases and J by 3 bases, 5 bases remained unmatched. CDR1 SGDLS and CDR2 YYNGEE come from the germline V gene. This CDR3 is built from 16 residues. CDR3 DNA: TGTGCCAGCAGCGCATCGACTAGCGGGGACTACAATGAGCAGTTCTTC. Translating gives CASSASTSGDYNEQFF.

This clone has only a few counts. The junction and the germline gene differ at one end; a read error may be behind it. This chain connects TRBV28 to TRBJ1-2; D remains ambiguous. CDR3 size: 15 residues. Germline loops: CDR1 MDHEN, CDR2 SYDVKM. The CDR3 reads CATSLFRQVNYGYTF. The CDR3 DNA is TGTGCCACCAGTTTATTCCGGCAGGTGAACTATGGCTACACCTTC.

This chain uses TRBV19 with TRBJ2-2; no definite D call. CDR1 is LNHDA, CDR2 SQIVND, per germline (reference sequence). V lost 7 bases to trimming and J lost 7 bases, with 7 bases between them. This CDR3 has 11 amino acids. CDR3 sequence reads: CASNGGGELFF. DNA of the CDR3: TGTGCCAGTAACGGCGGCGGGGAGCTGTTTTTT.

The rearrangement uses TRBV28 and TRBJ2-7; either TRBD1 or TRBD2 may supply D (5 bases each). Trimming pared 4 bases from V and 12 bases from J, leaving 22 bases between. CDR3 length: 14 residues. In germline, CDR1 is MDHEN, CDR2 SYDVKM. The chain's CDR3 is CASSSSWDPANLYF. The CDR3 bases are TGTGCCAGCAGTTCCTCTTGGGACCCTGCTAATTTGTACTTC.

The chain links TRBV4-1 to TRBJ1-3, with 7 bases fitting TRBD1. After removal of 7 bases from V and 0 bases from J, the junction contained 9 bases not matched to a gene. The germline CDR1 and CDR2 sequences are MGHRA and YSYEKL. The CDR3 spans 16 residues. The CDR3 bases are TGCGCCAGCAAACTCACCGGGACAGTCTCTGGAAACACCATATATTTT. Its translation: CASKLTGTVSGNTIYF.

The genes are TRBV15 and TRBJ2-1; 10 nucleotides match TRBD2. Germline V gives CDR1 LNHNV, CDR2 YYDKDF (reference sequence). The CDR3 is 16 amino acids. Trimming at V came to 1 base and at J to 6 bases, leaving 6 bases not matched to a gene. This chain's CDR3 is CATSRGTSGPPNEQFF. The CDR3 coding sequence is TGTGCCACCAGCAGAGGGACTAGCGGCCCCCCCAATGAGCAGTTCTTC.

V and J are TRBV7-2 and TRBJ2-1; D remains ambiguous. The CDR3 is 12 residues long. V lost 2 bases and J lost 6, with 5 bases in between. The germline CDR1 and CDR2 sequences are SGHTA and FQGNSA. This CDR3 reads CASSLFPNEQFF. CDR3 nucleotide sequence: TGTGCCAGCAGCTTATTTCCCAATGAGCAGTTCTTC.

This sequence joins TRBV27 and TRBJ2-7, with D perhaps TRBD1 (6 bases). Trimming left V 1 base short and J 6 bases short, with 7 bases between. CDR3 length equals 12 residues. Germline V gene sequence: CDR1 MNHEY, CDR2 SMNVEV (reference sequence). Here the CDR3 DNA reads TGTGCCAGCAGTTTATTAGGGGGCGAGCAGTACTTC. As protein: CASSLLGGEQYF.

This sequence joins TRBV5-1 and TRBJ2-7; TRBD2 matches 10 bases. CDR1 and CDR2 from the germline V gene are SGHRS and YFSETQ. Trimming took 0 bases from V and 0 from J; bases not matched to a gene: 3. The CDR3 is made up of 16 amino acids. The CDR3 here is CASSLGTSGGSYEQYF. The DNA for the CDR3 is TGCGCCAGCAGCTTGGGGACTAGCGGAGGCTCCTACGAGCAGTACTTC. The whole variable domain, remainder taken from reference TRBV5-1 and TRBJ2-7, is KAGVTQTPRYLIKTRGQQVTLSCSPISGHRSVSWYQQTPGQGLQFLFEYFSETQRNKGNFPGRFSGRQFSNSRSEMNVSTLELGDSALYLCASSLGTSGGSYEQYFGPGTRLTVT.

The chain employs TRBV27 and TRBJ2-1; D remains ambiguous. Germline loops: CDR1 MNHEY, CDR2 SMNVEV (reference sequence). V was cut by 0 bases and J by 2 bases, with 5 bases left in between. The CDR3 totals 14 residues. DNA of the CDR3: TGTGCCAGCAGTTTATCAGCGACCTACAATGAGCAGTTCTTC. Protein: CASSLSATYNEQFF.

This clone has a single count. The CDR3 DNA sequence: TGTGCCAGCAGCTCGAGGGGGGTGATAGGGACAGATACGCAGTATTTT. This encodes CASSSRGVIGTDTQYF. The rearrangement links TRBV7-9 to TRBJ2-3; D tentatively fits TRBD1 or TRBD2 (6 bases each). V was cut by 4 bases and J by 3 bases, with 17 bases left in between. The CDR3 totals 16 residues. Germline values: CDR1 SEHNR, CDR2 FQNEAQ (reference sequence).

This clone has only a few counts. The chain joins TRBV29-1 to TRBJ2-1; D remains unclear. This CDR3 comprises 15 residues. Germline V gene lookup returns CDR1 SQVTM and CDR2 ANQGSEA. The V gene lost 6 bases and the J gene lost 1 base, with 16 bases spanning the gap. The chain's CDR3 is CSVATGQRSYNEQFF. CDR3 nucleotide sequence: TGCAGCGTCGCGACGGGTCAAAGGTCCTACAATGAGCAGTTCTTC.